One and the same sample provided the 21 T cell receptor beta chains below, sequenced in a study of patients and donors after allogeneic stem cell transplantation. MiXCR, applied by TCRdb to the RT-PCR reads, yields one record per CDR3 protein. In the table there are about 76,000 distinct CDR3 sequences, more than 25% of which are singletons. The sample consisted of blood, either unsorted or a sorted T cell fraction (not recorded which). The receptor source for this set is a human donor who was either an allogeneic HSCT recipient or a stem cell or donor lymphocyte infusion donor (not recorded which). It is not recorded whose cells these are; they may come from a transplant donor.

This clonotype was picked up a small number of times. The genes are TRBV5-5 and TRBJ2-1; TRBD2 matches at 11 bases. V dropped 4 bases and J dropped 4; count of bases not matched to a gene: 13. Germline V CDR1 and CDR2: SGHKS, YYEKEE (reference sequence). The CDR3 has 18 residues. The DNA for the CDR3 is TGTGCCAGCAGCCTCCAGCGGCTAGCGGGGGGACCTTACAATGAGCAGTTCTTC. This codes for CASSLQRLAGGPYNEQFF.

V and J are TRBV2 and TRBJ1-1; 9 bases align to TRBD1. The CDR3 totals 15 residues. Germline CDR1 reads SNHLY; CDR2 reads FYNNEI. J was trimmed by 2 bases and V by 1 base; bases with no gene match: 2. As DNA, the CDR3 is TGTGCCAGCAGTGAAGGACAGGGGGGTAACACTGAAGCTTTCTTT. This gives the protein CASSEGQGGNTEAFF.

The chain recombines TRBV7-6 with TRBJ1-4; a weak D match, TRBD1 (6 bases). Between the trimmed V and J ends, which lost 3 bases and 8 bases, there was a span of 16 bases. This CDR3 comprises 15 residues. Germline CDR1 and CDR2: SGHVS and FNYEAQ. CDR3 sequence: CASSFRTGQSEKLFF. The CDR3 coding sequence is TGTGCCAGCAGCTTCCGTACAGGGCAAAGCGAAAAACTGTTTTTT.

This clonotype was seen a handful of times. The genes are TRBV12-3 or TRBV12-4 and TRBJ1-6; D not resolved. V gave up 6 bases and J gave up 9 bases, with 15 bases separating them. The CDR3 is 14 residues long. CDR3 region: CASRDSMGVSPLHF. As DNA, the CDR3 is TGTGCCAGCAGGGACTCGATGGGAGTTTCACCCCTCCACTTT.

The gene calls are TRBV12-3 or TRBV12-4 and TRBJ1-2; possible D gene TRBD1, 5 bases. Trimming left V 5 bases short and J 1 base short, with 11 bases between. This CDR3 has 14 amino acids. CDR3 nucleotide sequence: TGTGCCAGCAGTAACAGGCACTATAACTATGGCTACACCTTC. Protein sequence: CASSNRHYNYGYTF.

This clonotype was counted a few times. The V gene is TRBV5-1, the J gene TRBJ2-5; 8 bases agree with TRBD1. The V segment lost 7 bases and the J segment 2 bases; nucleotides outside the gene matches: 4. CDR3 size: 13 residues. The V gene's germline CDR1 is SGHRS and CDR2 YFSETQ. Here the CDR3 DNA reads TGCGCCAGCTGGACAGGGAGGCAAGAGACCCAGTACTTC. Translation: CASWTGRQETQYF. Full variable domain (rest looked up from reference TRBV5-1 and TRBJ2-5): KAGVTQTPRYLIKTRGQQVTLSCSPISGHRSVSWYQQTPGQGLQFLFEYFSETQRNKGNFPGRFSGRQFSNSRSEMNVSTLELGDSALYLCASWTGRQETQYFGPGTRLLVL.

This clonotype has a handful of counts. The chain has TRBV10-3 and TRBJ1-1; D remains unclear. Germline CDR1 ENHRY, CDR2 SYGVKD. The V end lost 3 bases, the J end lost 0 bases, and 5 bases lay between the germline ends. This CDR3 is 13 amino acids long. CDR3 in amino acids: CAISDPLNTEAFF. The CDR3 nucleotides are TGTGCCATCAGTGACCCCTTGAACACTGAAGCTTTCTTT.

The chain is built from TRBV5-1 and TRBJ2-1; D not certain. V was clipped by 6 bases and J by 1 base, with 14 bases between them. CDR1 and CDR2 from the germline V gene are SGHRS and YFSETQ. This CDR3 comprises 15 residues. CDR3: CASTDDTPSYNEQFF. In DNA, the CDR3 is TGCGCCAGCACCGACGACACGCCGTCCTACAATGAGCAGTTCTTC.

The chain's CDR3 is CASSLASEGTDGYTF. The CDR3 bases are TGTGCCAGCAGTTTGGCCTCAGAGGGGACGGATGGCTACACCTTC. The rearrangement joins TRBV12-3 or TRBV12-4 to TRBJ1-2; maybe TRBD1 (5 bases). The V end lost 3 bases, the J end lost 6 bases, and 17 bases lay between the germline ends. This CDR3 spans 15 amino acids.

The chain joins TRBV11-2 to TRBJ2-3; 8 bases fit TRBD1. There are 15 residues in the CDR3. Germline CDR1 and CDR2: SGHAT and FQNNGV. Trimming took 5 bases from V and 4 from J; bases not matched to a gene: 8. CDR3 coding DNA: TGTGCCAGCAGCCCCAGGGACAGGTGGCCAGATACGCAGTATTTT. It translates to CASSPRDRWPDTQYF.

This clonotype was detected once. This rearrangement joins TRBV10-3 to TRBJ2-1, with 9 bases aligning to TRBD2. Trimming cost V 7 bases and J 6 bases; bases outside gene matches: 7. CDR1 is ENHRY, CDR2 SYGVKD, per germline. The CDR3 is 14 residues long. The CDR3 coding sequence is TGTGCCATCAATAAGCGGGAGGACCCCAATGAGCAGTTCTTC. Translated, it gives CAINKREDPNEQFF.

With respect to this clonotype: Sequence at one end of the junction differs from germline and may be a read error. The CDR3 region is CASRQGVLSYNEQFF. In DNA form, the CDR3 reads TGCGCCAGCCGCCAGGGTGTATTGTCCTACAATGAGCAGTTCTTC. This sequence joins TRBV4-1 and TRBJ2-1, with TRBD1 as a possible D gene (5 bases). Germline lookup yields CDR1 MGHRA and CDR2 YSYEKL. The CDR3 runs to 15 residues.

This clonotype is judged large. The chain employs TRBV24-1 and TRBJ1-2; 7 bases agree with TRBD1. V gave up 4 bases and J gave up 5 bases; unmatched junction bases: 0. CDR1 KGHDR and CDR2 SFDVKD come from the germline V gene. This CDR3 spans 12 amino acids. CDR3 sequence: CATSEGQYGYTF. CDR3 coding DNA: TGTGCCACCAGTGAGGGACAGTATGGCTACACCTTC.

This clonotype showed up just a few times. The rearrangement uses TRBV20-1 and TRBJ1-2, with 7 positions matching TRBD1. The germline gives CDR1 DFQATT, CDR2 SNEGSKA (reference sequence). Trimming cost V 6 bases and J 8 bases; bases outside gene matches: 9. The CDR3 is 12 amino acids. CDR3 in DNA: TGCAGTGCCGCAGGGGGGGCATGGGGCTACACCTTC. Its translation is CSAAGGAWGYTF.

The chain joins TRBV7-9 to TRBJ2-1; 11 nucleotides align to TRBD2. Germline assignment: CDR1 SEHNR and CDR2 FQNEAQ (reference sequence). V lost 0 bases, J lost 6 bases, and 7 bases stayed unmatched. There are 17 residues in the CDR3. CDR3 sequence reads: CASSLADSGGVVNEQFF. The CDR3 DNA is TGTGCCAGCAGCTTAGCTGATAGCGGGGGGGTTGTCAATGAGCAGTTCTTC.

CDR3 loop: CASWGRGTYEQYF. In DNA, the CDR3 is TGTGCCAGCTGGGGGCGGGGAACCTACGAGCAGTACTTC. The chain couples TRBV2 to TRBJ2-7; D tentatively reads TRBD1 or TRBD2 (6 bases each). V was clipped by 8 bases and J by 2 bases, with 13 bases between them. Germline lookup yields CDR1 SNHLY and CDR2 FYNNEI. This CDR3 has 13 amino acids.

The chain recombines TRBV29-1 with TRBJ2-1; 9 bases fit TRBD1. The germline V gene encodes CDR1 SQVTM and CDR2 ANQGSEA. J lost 9 bases, V lost 0 bases, and 9 bases had no gene match. The CDR3 is 15 residues long. CDR3 nucleotides: TGCAGCGTTGAAGATTTGTTACAGGGGGCGATTGAGCAGTTCTTC. Residues: CSVEDLLQGAIEQFF.

The rearrangement uses TRBV24-1 and TRBJ1-2; no firm D call. V was clipped by 4 bases and J by 8 bases, with 10 bases between them. Germline CDR1 and CDR2: KGHDR and SFDVKD. The CDR3 consists of 12 residues. In DNA, the CDR3 is TGTGCCACCAGTGAGCCTATGGGGGGCTACACCTTC. Translating gives CATSEPMGGYTF.

This clonotype came up a few times. The chain has TRBV3-1 and TRBJ2-7, with D perhaps matching TRBD2 (6 bases). Germline CDR1 and CDR2: LGHDT and YNNKEL (reference sequence). This CDR3 is 13 amino acids long. Between the trimmed V and J ends, which lost 1 base and 6 bases, there was a span of 10 bases. The CDR3 sequence is CASSQVGGTEQYF. The CDR3 DNA sequence: TGTGCCAGCAGCCAAGTAGGAGGGACCGAGCAGTACTTC.

This clonotype has only a few counts. The chain joins TRBV5-1 to TRBJ2-2; D remains ambiguous. The CDR3 totals 13 residues. The V gene lost 1 base and the J gene lost 6 bases, with 7 bases spanning the gap. Germline loops: CDR1 SGHRS, CDR2 YFSETQ. Here the CDR3 DNA reads TGCGCCAGCAGCTTGATGGGCCCCGGGGAGCTGTTTTTT. Its protein is CASSLMGPGELFF.

This clonotype has more than one count but fewer than ten. The rearrangement links TRBV20-1 to TRBJ1-5; TRBD1 is a possible D gene (5 bases). The germline V gene encodes CDR1 DFQATT and CDR2 SNEGSKA (reference sequence). The V end was cut by 3 bases, the J end by 5 bases, with 17 bases between. The CDR3 covers 15 residues. The CDR3 sequence: CSASSGPLRDQPQHF. In DNA, the CDR3 is TGCAGTGCTAGTTCAGGGCCTCTTAGGGATCAGCCCCAGCATTTT.